This T cell receptor beta chain derives from a study of T cell responses to AZD1222 COVID-19 vaccine. General study results and limits: Clonal diversity was possibly underestimated; the donors were predominantly white British and more often female. At baseline, just a handful of AZD1222 recipients tested seropositive. Increased Spike-specific TCR breadth and depth were observed after two AZD1222 doses. At 160-218 and 743-854, vaccine-associated CD4 TCRs were dominant, and they spanned spike.

The germline CDR1 and CDR2 sequences are MNHEY and SVGAGI. V was pared by 6 bases and J by 7 bases, with 6 bases of the junction left unmatched. The CDR3 contains 15 residues. On this clone itself: No antigen is known for it.

Clones were read by immunoSEQ multiplex PCR, and TCRdb kept only the in-frame ones, dropping some. The table has tens of thousands of clones, roughly 89% seen once; the top ten hold approximately 4.9%. V and J are TRBV6-5 and TRBJ2-2; 12 bases align to TRBD2. This clonotype was sampled from an adult in good health. The sequencing here drew on peripheral blood, taken on day 0 of AZD1222 vaccination. CDR3 in DNA: TGTGCCAGCAGCCTGACTAGCGGGGGAGGCGGGGAGCTGTTTTTT. As protein: CASSLTSGGGGELFF.